The 15 T cell receptor beta chains in this list originate from one sample, sequenced in a study of T cells after posttransplantation cyclophosphamide. The protocol was immunoSEQ multiplex PCR, while the TCRdb copy is restricted to in-frame clones and leaves out a portion. The sample holds some 43,000 clones, and no clone turns up only once. The sample consisted of PBMCs. Source of these receptors: a man in his forties or fifties in good health, CMV-negative, and a related stem cell transplant donor.

This clone appeared many times. The DNA of the CDR3 is TGCGCCAGCAGCTGGACAGGGAGCCCTAACGGGGAGCTGTTTTTT. Its translation: CASSWTGSPNGELFF. The chain carries TRBV5-1 and TRBJ2-2, with TRBD1 identical over 8 bases. Unmatched junction bases numbered 8, after V lost 3 bases and J lost 7 bases. Germline CDR1 SGHRS, CDR2 YFSETQ. CDR3 length: 15 amino acids. The full variable domain, completed using reference TRBV5-1 and TRBJ2-2, is KAGVTQTPRYLIKTRGQQVTLSCSPISGHRSVSWYQQTPGQGLQFLFEYFSETQRNKGNFPGRFSGRQFSNSRSEMNVSTLELGDSALYLCASSWTGSPNGELFFGEGSRLTVL.

This clone was counted at least ten times. The V call is TRBV29-1, the J call TRBJ1-2, with D unresolved. The CDR3 loop spans 12 amino acids. CDR1 is SQVTM and CDR2 is ANQGSEA in the germline V gene. Trimming stripped 4 bases from V and 1 base from J, with 7 bases between. CDR3 DNA: TGCAGCGTTGCCGGGAATAACTATGGCTACACCTTC. This gives the protein CSVAGNNYGYTF.

In this sample, this clone turned up many times. V gene TRBV5-4 combines with J gene TRBJ2-1, with D possibly matching TRBD2 (6 bases). Trimming removed 5 bases at V and 1 base at J, with 19 bases between. The CDR3 contains 17 residues. CDR1 and CDR2 (germline): SGHNT, YYREEE (reference sequence). DNA for the CDR3: TGTGCCAGCAGGGGCCCGGGGGAGGCTAATTCCTACAATGAGCAGTTCTTC. It codes for CASRGPGEANSYNEQFF.

This clone was observed many times. V usage is TRBV28 and J usage is TRBJ2-7; 7 bases fit TRBD1. This CDR3 is built from 12 residues. The V and J ends lost 7 bases and 4 bases, in that order; junction bases with no gene match: 4. Germline values: CDR1 MDHEN, CDR2 SYDVKM. The DNA of the CDR3 is TGTGCCAGCACCGAACAGGGGTACGAGCAGTACTTC. It codes for CASTEQGYEQYF.

The sample holds many counts of this clone. The rearrangement uses TRBV4-1 and TRBJ2-5, with 9 bases identical to TRBD2. Trimming removed 3 bases from V and 4 bases from J; junction bases left unmatched: 6. This CDR3 has 15 residues. Germline lookup yields CDR1 MGHRA and CDR2 YSYEKL. The CDR3 loop reads CASSQLAGIGETQYF. CDR3 in DNA: TGCGCCAGCAGCCAGCTAGCGGGAATAGGAGAGACCCAGTACTTC.

About this clone: Mismatch with germline at one junction end may stem from a read error. The chain couples TRBV5-1 to TRBJ2-3; D is unresolved. The CDR3 has 16 residues. In germline, CDR1 is SGHRS, CDR2 YFSETQ. The CDR3 sequence is CAGSLVFQRGADTQYF. In DNA form, the CDR3 reads TGCGCCGGCAGCTTGGTTTTCCAGAGAGGCGCAGATACGCAGTATTTT.

There are many counts of this clone. V usage is TRBV25-1 and J usage is TRBJ2-2; D possibly corresponds to TRBD2 (5 bases). Germline lookup yields CDR1 MGHDK and CDR2 SYGVNS. The CDR3 contains 14 residues. Trimming pared 3 bases from V and 4 bases from J, leaving 9 bases between. For the CDR3, the DNA is TGTGCCAGCAGTGATCTAGCCCTCACCGGGGAGCTGTTTTTT. It translates to CASSDLALTGELFF.

The J gene is TRBJ2-5, the V gene TRBV6-1; weak D call: TRBD1 (6 bases). Trimming shortened V by 6 bases and J by 5 bases, and 10 bases separated the two germline ends. Per the germline V gene, CDR1 is MNHNS and CDR2 is SASEGT. This CDR3 is built from 12 residues. CDR3 nucleotide sequence: TGTGCCAGCAGCTCAGGGGAGGAGACCCAGTACTTC. It encodes CASSSGEETQYF.

The J gene is TRBJ2-7, the V gene TRBV6-6; the match to TRBD2 covers 15 bases. Unmatched junction bases numbered 11, after V lost 11 bases and J lost 3 bases. There are 16 residues in the CDR3. Germline assignment: CDR1 MNHNY and CDR2 SVGAGI (reference sequence). Here the CDR3 DNA reads TGTGCCGGCCACCAACCGGGACTAGCGGGAGGCTACGAGCAGTACTTC. Translating gives CAGHQPGLAGGYEQYF.

Ten or more counts support this clone. The chain combines TRBV9 with TRBJ2-7; tentative D call: TRBD2 (5 bases). V was pared by 0 bases and J by 1 base, with 17 bases between. Germline V gene lookup returns CDR1 SGDLS and CDR2 YYNGEE. CDR3 length: 17 residues. The CDR3 DNA reads TGTGCCAGCAGCGTAGGGGAGTGGGCCCTTCCTTCCTACGAGCAGTACTTC. Protein product: CASSVGEWALPSYEQYF.

This clone was observed at least ten times. This rearrangement joins TRBV5-1 to TRBJ2-7; 9 nucleotides agree with TRBD2. Trimming at V came to 0 bases and at J to 0 bases, leaving 7 bases not matched to a gene. CDR1 SGHRS and CDR2 YFSETQ come from the germline V gene. This CDR3 is built from 17 residues. The CDR3 sequence: CASSLGISGRLSYEQYF. In nucleotides, the CDR3 is TGCGCCAGCAGCTTGGGGATCAGCGGGAGGCTCTCCTACGAGCAGTACTTC. Full variable domain (remainder filled in from reference TRBV5-1 and TRBJ2-7): KAGVTQTPRYLIKTRGQQVTLSCSPISGHRSVSWYQQTPGQGLQFLFEYFSETQRNKGNFPGRFSGRQFSNSRSEMNVSTLELGDSALYLCASSLGISGRLSYEQYFGPGTRLTVT.

In this sample, this clone turned up many times. This chain joins TRBV4-3 and TRBJ2-1; 9 bases match TRBD2. CDR3 length: 16 residues. CDR1 and CDR2 from the germline V gene are LGHNA and YSLEER. The ends lost 1 base at V and 6 bases at J; junction bases unmatched: 7. CDR3 region: CASSQAAGGPLNEQFF. The CDR3 coding sequence is TGCGCCAGCAGCCAAGCTGCGGGAGGGCCTCTCAATGAGCAGTTCTTC.

In its sample, this clone was seen many times. V is TRBV27 and J is TRBJ2-2; 8 positions agree with TRBD1. The CDR3 is 16 residues long. Germline values: CDR1 MNHEY, CDR2 SMNVEV (reference sequence). Trimming cost V 3 bases and J 1 base; bases outside gene matches: 4. The CDR3 DNA reads TGTGCCAGCAGTTTCGGCGGACAGGGGAACACCGGGGAGCTGTTTTTT. As protein: CASSFGGQGNTGELFF.

In its sample, this clone was seen many times. The genes are TRBV5-1 and TRBJ2-7, with TRBD2 as a possible D gene (6 bases). Germline-derived CDR1 and CDR2 are SGHRS and YFSETQ. V lost 6 bases and J 0 bases, leaving 13 bases between the germline ends. CDR3 length: 14 amino acids. As DNA, the CDR3 is TGCGCCAGCACATCCGTCGGGAGCTCCTACGAGCAGTACTTC. Protein product: CASTSVGSSYEQYF.

This clone was counted at least ten times. The chain couples TRBV7-9 to TRBJ2-7, with no clear D. The CDR3 extends over 11 amino acids. Germline values: CDR1 SEHNR, CDR2 FQNEAQ (reference sequence). V was shortened by 3 bases and J by 7 bases, with 7 bases between the two germline ends. The CDR3 DNA reads as TGTGCCAGCAGCTTGGGCCGGGAGCAGTACTTC. Its protein product is CASSLGREQYF.